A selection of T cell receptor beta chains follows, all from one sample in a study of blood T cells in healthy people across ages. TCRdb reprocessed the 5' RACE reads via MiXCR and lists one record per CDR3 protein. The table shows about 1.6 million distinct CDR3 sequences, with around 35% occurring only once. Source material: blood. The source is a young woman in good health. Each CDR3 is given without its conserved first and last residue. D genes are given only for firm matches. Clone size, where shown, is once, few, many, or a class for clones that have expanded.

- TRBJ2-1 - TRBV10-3 AISEGDGISYNEQF
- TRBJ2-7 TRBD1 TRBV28 ASSSLYGQGSHPSLSSYEQY
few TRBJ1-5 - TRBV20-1 SARLQGNQPQH
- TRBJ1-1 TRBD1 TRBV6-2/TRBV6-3 ASSPWGTANRNTEAF
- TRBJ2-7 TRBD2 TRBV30 AWSRTSGREGEQY
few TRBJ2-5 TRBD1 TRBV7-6 ASSLVGTGVDGETQY
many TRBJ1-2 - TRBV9 ASSDLIRQDAGRGGGYT
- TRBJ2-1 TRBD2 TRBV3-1 ASSQGRGARDEQF
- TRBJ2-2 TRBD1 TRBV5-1 ASSWGQGRSGELF
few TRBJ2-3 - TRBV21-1 ASSNSLGLQRTDTQY
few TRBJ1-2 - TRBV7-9 ASSLDHPWDYGYT
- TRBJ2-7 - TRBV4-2 ASSQDRGEASYEQY
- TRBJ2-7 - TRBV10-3 AISGAGYEQC
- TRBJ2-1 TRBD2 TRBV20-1 SVTQSGAEQF
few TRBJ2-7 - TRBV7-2 VSSLEPLGKNGEQY
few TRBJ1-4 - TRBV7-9 ASSLPGTTGEKLF
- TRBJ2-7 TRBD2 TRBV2 ACTEVLADAYEQY
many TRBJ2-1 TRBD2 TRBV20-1 SATSGSSYNEQF
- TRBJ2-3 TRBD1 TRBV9 ASSVVDRATDTQY
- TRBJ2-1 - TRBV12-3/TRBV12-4 ASSPEAYYNEQF
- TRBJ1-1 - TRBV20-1 SAREGRLFGAF
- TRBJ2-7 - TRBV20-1 SAHPPEQPYEQY